This entry lists 13 T cell receptor beta chains sequenced from one sample in a study of graft-versus-host responses after intestinal transplantation. Libraries were prepared by immunoSEQ multiplex PCR; TCRdb keeps only in-frame clonotypes and omits some of them. The table includes about 100,000 clones, approximately 88% detected once. These TCRs are of unknown antigen specificity. Source: unstimulated CD4+ T cells sorted from spleen or lymph node cells, taken before transplant. These receptors originate from a human donor who was the organ donor for an intestinal transplant.

The V gene is TRBV5-4, the J gene TRBJ2-7, with 9 bases aligning to TRBD2. The trim removed 0 bases at V and 6 bases at J, leaving 7 bases unmatched. The CDR3 consists of 15 residues. Germline V gene data show CDR1 as SGHNT and CDR2 as YYREEE (reference sequence). CDR3 sequence: CASSLDGGGAAEQYF. CDR3 DNA: TGTGCCAGCAGCTTGGACGGCGGGGGGGCGGCCGAGCAGTACTTC.

The chain employs TRBV2 and TRBJ1-3, with D possibly being TRBD1 (5 bases). The germline CDR1 and CDR2 sequences are SNHLY and FYNNEI. This CDR3 is built from 15 residues. V dropped 6 bases and J dropped 0 bases, with 12 bases sitting between them. The CDR3 loop is CASRNSGTSGNTIYF. As DNA, the CDR3 is TGTGCCAGCAGGAACTCCGGGACCTCTGGAAACACCATATATTTT. The variable domain in full, completed from reference TRBV2 and TRBJ1-3, reads EPEVTQTPSHQVTQMGQEVILRCVPISNHLYFYWYRQILGQKVEFLVSFYNNEISEKSEIFDDQFSVERPDGSNFTLKIRSTKLEDSAMYFCASRNSGTSGNTIYFGEGSWLTVV.

The V call is TRBV5-1, the J call TRBJ2-1; D is unclear. The CDR3 covers 13 residues. V shed 2 bases and J shed 5 bases, with 8 bases lying between them. Germline values: CDR1 SGHRS, CDR2 YFSETQ. CDR3 loop: CASSFGRDNEQFF. The CDR3 bases are TGCGCCAGCAGCTTCGGACGGGACAATGAGCAGTTCTTC.

The genes are TRBV11-2 and TRBJ2-1; 7 nucleotides align to TRBD2. The CDR3 has 16 amino acids. Germline lookup yields CDR1 SGHAT and CDR2 FQNNGV. The ends lost 5 bases at V and 0 bases at J; junction bases unmatched: 7. CDR3 loop: CASSVRLADSYNEQFF. The CDR3 nucleotides read TGTGCCAGCAGCGTAAGACTAGCCGACTCCTACAATGAGCAGTTCTTC.

This clone was seen once. The chain is built from TRBV25-1 and TRBJ2-5, with D perhaps TRBD2 (5 bases). This CDR3 region has 14 residues. The V end lost 8 bases, the J end lost 1 base, and 14 bases lay between the germline ends. Per germline, CDR1 MGHDK and CDR2 SYGVNS. The CDR3 bases are TGTGCCAGCTCTACGGACTTGATCCAAGAGACCCAGTACTTC. This encodes CASSTDLIQETQYF.

This rearrangement joins TRBV5-1 to TRBJ2-2, with 13 bases that match TRBD2. The V and J ends lost 4 bases and 7 bases, in that order; junction bases with no gene match: 7. Per germline, CDR1 SGHRS and CDR2 YFSETQ. This CDR3 is 16 amino acids long. The DNA of the CDR3 is TGCGCCAGCAGCCGTACTAGCGGGAGGGCCGGCGGGGAGCTGTTTTTT. It codes for CASSRTSGRAGGELFF.

In this sample, this clone turned up a few times. The chain's CDR3 is CASSDLGSTDTGELFF. CDR3 coding DNA: TGTGCCAGCAGTGACTTGGGGTCCACAGACACCGGGGAGCTGTTTTTT. The chain links TRBV6-4 to TRBJ2-2; D unclear. Trimming removed 1 base at V and 3 bases at J, with 12 bases between. Germline-derived CDR1 and CDR2 are MRHNA and SNTAGT. CDR3 length: 16 residues.

The chain combines TRBV18 with TRBJ2-5; 9 bases fit TRBD1. The tail of the sequence fits TRBJ2-7 better, so the J call may be wrong. Germline values: CDR1 KGHSH, CDR2 LQKENI. This CDR3 spans 16 amino acids. The CDR3 is CASSSRPGQGNYEQYF. In DNA form, the CDR3 reads TGTGCCAGCTCATCTCGGCCGGGACAGGGCAACTACGAGCAGTACTTC.

J is TRBJ2-4 and V is TRBV11-1; D gene uncertain. V was pared by 1 base and J by 0 bases, with 10 bases between. The CDR3 runs to 16 residues. Germline V CDR1 and CDR2: SGHAT, FQDESV (reference sequence). CDR3 residues: CASSLERGVAKNIQYF. CDR3 nucleotides: TGTGCCAGCAGCTTAGAGAGAGGAGTAGCCAAAAACATTCAGTACTTC.

This clone is a singleton in its sample. The chain has TRBV5-1 and TRBJ1-1, with 7 positions matching TRBD1. The CDR3 covers 14 residues. Trimming removed 3 bases from V and 1 base from J; junction bases left unmatched: 3. In germline, CDR1 is SGHRS, CDR2 YFSETQ. The CDR3 nucleotides are TGCGCCAGCAGCTCACAGGGGTCGAACACTGAAGCTTTCTTT. Translated: CASSSQGSNTEAFF.

The chain is built from TRBV7-6 and TRBJ1-4; 9 bases line up with TRBD1. The CDR3 runs 17 residues. Trimming at V came to 2 bases and at J to 8 bases, leaving 12 bases not matched to a gene. The germline V gene encodes CDR1 SGHVS and CDR2 FNYEAQ. CDR3 sequence: CASSLTGQGGLREKLFF. As DNA, the CDR3 is TGTGCCAGCAGCTTAACGGGACAGGGTGGATTGCGGGAAAAACTGTTTTTT.

This clone was seen just once. CDR3 DNA: TGCGCCAGCAGATACGACAGGGATCAGCCCCAGCATTTT. Translated: CASRYDRDQPQHF. The chain carries TRBV5-1 and TRBJ1-5; 7 nucleotides line up with TRBD1. V dropped 5 bases and J dropped 5; count of bases not matched to a gene: 4. There are 13 residues in the CDR3. Germline V gene lookup returns CDR1 SGHRS and CDR2 YFSETQ. The whole variable domain, remainder taken from reference TRBV5-1 and TRBJ1-5, is KAGVTQTPRYLIKTRGQQVTLSCSPISGHRSVSWYQQTPGQGLQFLFEYFSETQRNKGNFPGRFSGRQFSNSRSEMNVSTLELGDSALYLCASRYDRDQPQHFGDGTRLSIL.

V usage is TRBV7-3 and J usage is TRBJ2-2, with 7 bases fitting TRBD2. CDR3 length: 13 residues. V lost 9 bases to trimming and J lost 6 bases; unmatched junction nucleotides: 7. The germline gives CDR1 SGHTA, CDR2 FQGTGA. CDR3 in amino acids: CASGSGESGELFF. The CDR3 bases are TGTGCCAGTGGCAGCGGGGAGTCCGGGGAGCTGTTTTTT. The full variable domain, completed using reference TRBV7-3 and TRBJ2-2, is GAGVSQTPSNKVTEKGKYVELRCDPISGHTALYWYRQSLGQGPEFLIYFQGTGAADDSGLPNDRFFAVRPEGSVSTLKIQRTERGDSAVYLCASGSGESGELFFGEGSRLTVL.